A single sample gave rise to the 12 T cell receptor beta chains below, sequenced in a study of neoadjuvant anti-PD-1 for oral cavity cancer. Some clones are missing from TCRdb's copy, which holds only in-frame ones; the method was immunoSEQ multiplex PCR. This table has over 10,000 clones, 70% to 80% appearing once. The time point: after neoadjuvant nivolumab, at surgical resection. The material sequenced was PBMCs, taken after nivolumab (anti-PD-1) treatment. These TCRs come from a person between 35 and 79 years old with oral cavity squamous cell carcinoma.

The chain couples TRBV9 to TRBJ2-1; TRBD1 aligns across 11 bases. The CDR3 totals 15 residues. The V gene's germline CDR1 is SGDLS and CDR2 YYNGEE. After removal of 0 bases from V and 6 bases from J, the junction contained 2 bases not matched to a gene. DNA for the CDR3: TGTGCCAGCAGCGTAGAGGGACAGGGGGGCAATGAGCAGTTCTTC. Translating it yields CASSVEGQGGNEQFF.

V and J are TRBV6-1 and TRBJ1-2; TRBD1 is a possible D gene (6 bases). Germline CDR1 MNHNS, CDR2 SASEGT. Trimming removed 4 bases from V and 7 bases from J, with 10 bases in between. The CDR3 has 12 residues. The CDR3 DNA reads as TGTGCCAGCAGTGCGGACAGTTTTGGCTACACCTTC. Encoded protein: CASSADSFGYTF.

This chain connects TRBV9 to TRBJ1-2; the match to TRBD1 covers 10 bases. This CDR3 is built from 15 residues. The germline V gene has CDR1 SGDLS and CDR2 YYNGEE. With 3 bases clipped from V and 3 bases from J, the junction kept 5 bases outside the gene matches. CDR3 sequence: CASSARQGADYGYTF. For the CDR3, the DNA is TGTGCCAGCAGCGCCAGACAGGGGGCGGACTATGGCTACACCTTC.

V is TRBV7-9 and J is TRBJ1-1; tentatively, D is TRBD1 (6 bases). Trimming stripped 7 bases from V and 11 bases from J, with 20 bases between. The CDR3 sequence is 13 residues long. Germline V gene sequence: CDR1 SEHNR, CDR2 FQNEAQ (reference sequence). DNA of the CDR3: TGTGCCAGCACGCCAGGGGTTGCCCTGTTCGCTTTCTTT. This codes for CASTPGVALFAFF.

This chain joins TRBV27 and TRBJ2-7, with TRBD1 as a possible D gene (6 bases). Trimming shortened V by 2 bases and J by 6 bases, and 26 bases separated the two germline ends. The CDR3 spans 18 residues. Germline loops: CDR1 MNHEY, CDR2 SMNVEV (reference sequence). This chain's CDR3 is CASSLGGRGSQLPAEQYF. The CDR3 nucleotides are TGTGCCAGCAGTTTAGGGGGCAGGGGTTCACAACTTCCCGCCGAGCAGTACTTC.

CDR3 in amino acids: CAWNLGAGGNQPQHF. CDR3 in DNA: TGTGCCTGGAATCTCGGGGCAGGGGGAAATCAGCCCCAGCATTTT. The V gene is TRBV30, the J gene TRBJ1-5; the match to TRBD1 covers 7 bases. Germline assignment: CDR1 GTSNPN and CDR2 SVGIG (reference sequence). This CDR3 has 15 amino acids. The trim removed 4 bases at V and 4 bases at J, leaving 10 bases unmatched.

This CDR3 is CASSSQGGIGNTIYF. The CDR3 nucleotides read TGCGCCAGCAGCTCTCAGGGAGGTATAGGAAACACCATATATTTT. This chain links TRBV5-1 with TRBJ1-3, with a weak D call TRBD1 (5 bases). The germline V and J ends were trimmed by 3 bases and 4 bases, with 14 bases remaining between them. Germline loops: CDR1 SGHRS, CDR2 YFSETQ. CDR3 length: 15 residues.

This rearrangement joins TRBV7-2 to TRBJ1-5; D is possibly TRBD1 (5 bases). The CDR3 runs to 15 residues. Germline CDR1 is SGHTA and CDR2 is FQGNSA. V gave up 5 bases and J gave up 1 base, with 12 bases separating them. The CDR3 bases are TGTGCCAGCAGCCCGATGCGGGGGAGCAATCAGCCCCAGCATTTT. This codes for CASSPMRGSNQPQHF.

V gene TRBV6-1 combines with J gene TRBJ1-2, with D possibly matching TRBD1 (5 bases). The CDR3 runs to 14 residues. Germline V lookup: CDR1 MNHNS, CDR2 SASEGT. The ends were cut back, 6 bases at V and 0 bases at J, with 11 bases in the middle. CDR3 nucleotides: TGTGCCAGCAGACCCCCACAGGCTAACTATGGCTACACCTTC. It is translated as CASRPPQANYGYTF.

V gene TRBV12-5 combines with J gene TRBJ2-3; 9 bases line up with TRBD2. The CDR3 spans 16 residues. Trimming took 5 bases from V and 1 from J; bases not matched to a gene: 7. Per germline, CDR1 LGHNT and CDR2 FRNRAP. The CDR3 nucleotides read TGTGCTAGTGGTCCCGGGACTAGCCAACGCACAGATACGCAGTATTTT. Encoded protein: CASGPGTSQRTDTQYF.

This clone was seen once. The chain combines TRBV11-2 with TRBJ1-3; no definite D call. The germline CDR1 and CDR2 sequences are SGHAT and FQNNGV. The ends were cut back, 0 bases at V and 0 bases at J, with 6 bases in the middle. The CDR3 consists of 15 residues. This CDR3 reads CASSLDSNSGNTIYF. The CDR3 DNA is TGTGCCAGCAGCTTAGATAGCAACTCTGGAAACACCATATATTTT.

The rearrangement links TRBV10-3 to TRBJ1-6; D gene unclear. The CDR3 is 16 amino acids. Germline CDR1 ENHRY, CDR2 SYGVKD. V shed 4 bases and J shed 5 bases, with 15 bases lying between them. Here the CDR3 reads CAISVTEVLNNSPLHF. The CDR3 region has the DNA TGTGCCATCAGTGTGACGGAGGTACTGAATAATTCACCCCTCCACTTT.